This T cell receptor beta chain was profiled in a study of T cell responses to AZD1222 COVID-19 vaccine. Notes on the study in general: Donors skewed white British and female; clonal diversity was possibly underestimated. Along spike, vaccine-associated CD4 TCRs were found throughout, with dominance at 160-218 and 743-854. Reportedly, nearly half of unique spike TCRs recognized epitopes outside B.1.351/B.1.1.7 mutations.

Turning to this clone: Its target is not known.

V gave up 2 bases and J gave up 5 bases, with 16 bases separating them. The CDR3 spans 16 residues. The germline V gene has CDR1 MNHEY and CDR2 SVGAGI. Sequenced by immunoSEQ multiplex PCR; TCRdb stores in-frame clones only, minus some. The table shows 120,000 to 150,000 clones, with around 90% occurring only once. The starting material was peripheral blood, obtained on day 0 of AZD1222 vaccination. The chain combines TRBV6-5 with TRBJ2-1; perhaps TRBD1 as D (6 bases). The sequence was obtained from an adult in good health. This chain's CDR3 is CASSYDRDTWDNEQFF. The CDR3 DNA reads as TGTGCCAGCAGTTACGACCGGGACACCTGGGACAATGAGCAGTTCTTC.